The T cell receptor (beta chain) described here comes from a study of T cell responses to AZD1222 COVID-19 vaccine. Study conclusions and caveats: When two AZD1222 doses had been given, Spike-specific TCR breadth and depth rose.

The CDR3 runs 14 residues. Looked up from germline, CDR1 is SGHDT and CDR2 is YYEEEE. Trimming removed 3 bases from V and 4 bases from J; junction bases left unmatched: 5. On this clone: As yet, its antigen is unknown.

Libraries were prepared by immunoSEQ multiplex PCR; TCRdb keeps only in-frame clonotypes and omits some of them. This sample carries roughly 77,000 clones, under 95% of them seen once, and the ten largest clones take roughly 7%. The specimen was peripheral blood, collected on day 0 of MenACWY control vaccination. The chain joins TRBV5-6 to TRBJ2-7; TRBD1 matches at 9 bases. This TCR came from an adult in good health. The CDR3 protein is CASSSRDRVYEQYF. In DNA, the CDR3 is TGTGCCAGCAGCTCCCGGGACAGGGTGTACGAGCAGTACTTC.